The sequence of this T cell receptor (beta chain) was determined in a study of shared clonotypes between healthy human individuals. The study separated CD4+ cells into CD45RA+ naive and CD45RA-negative memory subsets. V gave up 4 bases and J gave up 5 bases; unmatched junction bases: 1. This CDR3 contains 14 residues. Germline values: CDR1 SGHVS, CDR2 FNYEAQ. Regarding the study as a whole: Clonotypes not shared had lower generation probabilities than those common to all four donors. Naive subsets, compared against memory subsets, generally had larger estimated richness values.

Concerning this clone itself: Its antigen remains unidentified. This sample includes further DNA sequences coding for the same CDR3.

Generated by immunoSEQ multiplex PCR, the TCRdb table keeps only in-frame clones and is missing some. This table holds some 2,400,000 clones, 90% to 97% found once. Sequenced sample: naive CD4+ T cells sorted from blood. Subset of the sample: CD45RA+ positively selected. The V and J genes are TRBV7-6 and TRBJ2-3; 12 nucleotides agree with TRBD2. This TCR was sampled from a man aged 18 to 30 in good health. The CDR3 DNA follows: TGTGCCAGCAGCTCGGGACTAGCGGGAGATACGCAGTATTTT. This encodes CASSSGLAGDTQYF. The entire variable domain, with the rest obtained from reference TRBV7-6 and TRBJ2-3, is as follows: GAGVSQSPRYKVTKRGQDVALRCDPISGHVSLYWYRQALGQGPEFLTYFNYEAQQDKSGLPNDRFSAERPEGSISTLTIQRTEQRDSAMYRCASSSGLAGDTQYFGPGTRLTVL.